This record concerns one TCR beta chain sequence. The sample belongs to a study of blood T cell repertoires in COVID-19. Across the whole study: Acute and convalescent COVID-19 specimens originated in the United States, Italy and Spain. PBMCs, B-cell-depleted T cells, or T cells provided the cDNA or gDNA that made up the material.

Assay: immunoSEQ multiplex PCR; the TCRdb copy retains only in-frame clones and omits some. The sample has some 380,000 clones; 90% are singletons. This receptor was taken from a young man with active or convalescent COVID-19. The sequenced sample was peripheral blood.

CDR3 protein: CASTSGGPEAFF. The CDR3 nucleotides are TGTGCCAGCACCTCAGGGGGCCCTGAAGCTTTCTTT. The J gene is TRBJ1-1, the V gene TRBV5-5, with 8 bases matching TRBD1. CDR1 SGHKS and CDR2 YYEKEE come from the germline V gene (reference sequence). Losses at the gene ends were 6 bases for V and 6 bases for J; bases not matched to a gene: 4. This CDR3 has 12 amino acids.